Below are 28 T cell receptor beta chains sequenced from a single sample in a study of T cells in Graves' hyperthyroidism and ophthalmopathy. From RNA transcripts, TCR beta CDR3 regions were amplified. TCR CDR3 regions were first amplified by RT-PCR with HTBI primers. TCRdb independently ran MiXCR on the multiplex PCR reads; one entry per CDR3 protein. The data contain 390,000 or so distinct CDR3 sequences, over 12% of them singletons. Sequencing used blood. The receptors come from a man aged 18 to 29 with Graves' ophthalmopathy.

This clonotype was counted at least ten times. CDR3 DNA: TGTGCCATCAGGGACAGGGAAGAGACCCAGTACTTC. Translated, it gives CAIRDREETQYF. This rearrangement joins TRBV10-3 to TRBJ2-5, with 8 nucleotides matching TRBD1. The germline V gene has CDR1 ENHRY and CDR2 SYGVKD. With V trimmed by 6 bases and J by 3 bases, 0 bases remained unmatched. CDR3 length: 12 residues.

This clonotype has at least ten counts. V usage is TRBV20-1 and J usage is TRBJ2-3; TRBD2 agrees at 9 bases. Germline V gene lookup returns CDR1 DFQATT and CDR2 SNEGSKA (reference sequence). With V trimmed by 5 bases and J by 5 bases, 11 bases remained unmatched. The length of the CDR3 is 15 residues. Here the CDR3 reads CSASEGGRAGDTQYF. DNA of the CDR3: TGCAGTGCTTCCGAAGGCGGGAGGGCCGGAGATACGCAGTATTTT.

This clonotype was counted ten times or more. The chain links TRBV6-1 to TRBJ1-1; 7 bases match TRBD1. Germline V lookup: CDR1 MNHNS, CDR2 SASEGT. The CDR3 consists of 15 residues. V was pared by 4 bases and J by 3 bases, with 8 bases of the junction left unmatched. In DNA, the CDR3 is TGTGCCAGCAGTGGCCTGGACAGGTCCCACACTGAAGCTTTCTTT. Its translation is CASSGLDRSHTEAFF.

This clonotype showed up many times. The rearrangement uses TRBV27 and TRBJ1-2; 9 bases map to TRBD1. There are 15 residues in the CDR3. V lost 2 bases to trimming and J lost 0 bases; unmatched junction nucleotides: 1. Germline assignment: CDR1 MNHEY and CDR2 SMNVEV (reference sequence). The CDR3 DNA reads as TGTGCCAGCAGTTTAACAGGGGGCCCTAACTATGGCTACACCTTC. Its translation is CASSLTGGPNYGYTF.

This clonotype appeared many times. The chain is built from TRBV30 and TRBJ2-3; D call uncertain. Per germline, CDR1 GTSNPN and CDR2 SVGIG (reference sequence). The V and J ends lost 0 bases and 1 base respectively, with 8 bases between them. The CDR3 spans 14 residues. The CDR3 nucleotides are TGTGCCTGGAGTGTACGGAGAGGCACAGATACGCAGTATTTT. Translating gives CAWSVRRGTDTQYF.

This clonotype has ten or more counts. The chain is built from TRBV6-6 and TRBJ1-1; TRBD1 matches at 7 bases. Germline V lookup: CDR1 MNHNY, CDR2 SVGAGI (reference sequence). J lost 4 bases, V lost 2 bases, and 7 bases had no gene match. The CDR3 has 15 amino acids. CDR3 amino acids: CASSYLRQGSTEAFF. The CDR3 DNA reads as TGTGCCAGCAGTTACCTACGACAGGGAAGCACTGAAGCTTTCTTT.

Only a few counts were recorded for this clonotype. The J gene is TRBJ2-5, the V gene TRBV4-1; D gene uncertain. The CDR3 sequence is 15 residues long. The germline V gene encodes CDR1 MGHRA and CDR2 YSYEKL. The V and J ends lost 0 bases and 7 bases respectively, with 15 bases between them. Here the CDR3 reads CASSQELAVVGTQYF. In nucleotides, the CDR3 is TGCGCCAGCAGCCAAGAACTCGCGGTCGTGGGGACCCAGTACTTC.

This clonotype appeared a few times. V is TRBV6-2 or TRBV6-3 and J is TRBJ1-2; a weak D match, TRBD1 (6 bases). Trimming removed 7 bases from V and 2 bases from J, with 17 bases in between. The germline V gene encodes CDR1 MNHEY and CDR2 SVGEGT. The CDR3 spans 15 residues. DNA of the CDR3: TGTGCCAGCATCATCCGACAGGCCCCCAACTATGGCTACACCTTC. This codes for CASIIRQAPNYGYTF.

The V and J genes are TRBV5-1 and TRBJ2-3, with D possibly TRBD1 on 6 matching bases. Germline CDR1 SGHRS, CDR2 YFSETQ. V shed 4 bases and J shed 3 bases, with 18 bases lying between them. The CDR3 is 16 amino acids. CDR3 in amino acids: CASSLGASRRTDTQYF. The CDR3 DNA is TGCGCCAGCAGCCTGGGGGCTAGCAGGAGGACAGATACGCAGTATTTT.

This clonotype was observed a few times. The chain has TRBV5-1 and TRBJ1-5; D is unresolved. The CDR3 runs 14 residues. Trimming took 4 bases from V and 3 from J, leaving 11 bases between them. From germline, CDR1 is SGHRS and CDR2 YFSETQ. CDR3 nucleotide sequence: TGCGCCAGCAGCGCCTCGGGAGTCAATCAGCCCCAGCATTTT. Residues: CASSASGVNQPQHF.

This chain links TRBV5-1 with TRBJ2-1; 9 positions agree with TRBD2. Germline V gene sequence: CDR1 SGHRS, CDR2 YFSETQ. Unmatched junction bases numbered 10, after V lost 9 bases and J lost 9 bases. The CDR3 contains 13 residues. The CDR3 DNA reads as TGCGCCACCGGGGGACTAGCTTTCTTTGAGCAGTTCTTC. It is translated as CATGGLAFFEQFF.

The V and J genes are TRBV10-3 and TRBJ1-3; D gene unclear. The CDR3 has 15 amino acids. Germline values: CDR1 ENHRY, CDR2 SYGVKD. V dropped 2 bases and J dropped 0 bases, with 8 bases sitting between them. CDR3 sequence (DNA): TGTGCCATCAGTGAGATTGACCACTCTGGAAACACCATATATTTT. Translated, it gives CAISEIDHSGNTIYF.

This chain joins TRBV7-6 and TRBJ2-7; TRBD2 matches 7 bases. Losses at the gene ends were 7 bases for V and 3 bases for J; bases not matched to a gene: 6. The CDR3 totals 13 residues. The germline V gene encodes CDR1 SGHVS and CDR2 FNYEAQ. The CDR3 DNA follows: TGTGCCAGCATTGGGGGGGAAGGCTACGAGCAGTACTTC. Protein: CASIGGEGYEQYF.

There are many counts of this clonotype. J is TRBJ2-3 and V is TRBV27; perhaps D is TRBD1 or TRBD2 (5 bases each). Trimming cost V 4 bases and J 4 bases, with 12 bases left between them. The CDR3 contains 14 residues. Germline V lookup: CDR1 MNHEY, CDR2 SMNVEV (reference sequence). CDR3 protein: CASSWGPTADTQYF. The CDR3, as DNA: TGTGCCAGCAGTTGGGGACCTACTGCAGATACGCAGTATTTT.

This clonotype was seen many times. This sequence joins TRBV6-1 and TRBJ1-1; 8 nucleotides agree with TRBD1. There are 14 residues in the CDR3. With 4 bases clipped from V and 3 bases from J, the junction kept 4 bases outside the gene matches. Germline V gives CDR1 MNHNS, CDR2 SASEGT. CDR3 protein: CASSGRGPYTEAFF. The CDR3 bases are TGTGCCAGCAGTGGCAGGGGGCCGTACACTGAAGCTTTCTTT.

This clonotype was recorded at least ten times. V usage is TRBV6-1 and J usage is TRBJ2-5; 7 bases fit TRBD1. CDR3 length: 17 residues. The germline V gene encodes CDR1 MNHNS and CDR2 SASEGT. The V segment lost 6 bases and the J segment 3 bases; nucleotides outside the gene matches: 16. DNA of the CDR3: TGTGCCAGCAGCCAGCTCGCTGGGACAGCGCAGAAAGAGACCCAGTACTTC. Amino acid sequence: CASSQLAGTAQKETQYF.

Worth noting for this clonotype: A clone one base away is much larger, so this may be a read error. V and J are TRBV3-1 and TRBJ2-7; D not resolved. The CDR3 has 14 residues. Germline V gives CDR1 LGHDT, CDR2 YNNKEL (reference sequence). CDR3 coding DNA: TGTGCCAGCAGCCACTATCGGGCCAGAGACGAGCAGCTCTTC. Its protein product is CASSHYRARDEQLF.

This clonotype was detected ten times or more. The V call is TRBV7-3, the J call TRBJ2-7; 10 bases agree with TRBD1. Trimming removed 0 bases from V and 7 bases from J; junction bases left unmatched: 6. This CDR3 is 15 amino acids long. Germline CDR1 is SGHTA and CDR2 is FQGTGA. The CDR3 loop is CASSLTGGQGQEQYF. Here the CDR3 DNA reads TGTGCCAGCAGCTTAACTGGGGGACAGGGGCAAGAGCAGTACTTC.

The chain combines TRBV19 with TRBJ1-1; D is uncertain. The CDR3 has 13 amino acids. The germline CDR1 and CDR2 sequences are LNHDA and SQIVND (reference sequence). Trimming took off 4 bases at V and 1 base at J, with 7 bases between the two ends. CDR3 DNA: TGTGCCAGTAGTAATCCAGGGAACACTGAAGCTTTCTTT. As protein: CASSNPGNTEAFF.

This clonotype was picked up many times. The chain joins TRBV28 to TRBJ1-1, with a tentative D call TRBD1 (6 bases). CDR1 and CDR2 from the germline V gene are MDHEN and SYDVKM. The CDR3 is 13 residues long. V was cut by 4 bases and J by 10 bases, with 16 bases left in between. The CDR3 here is CASSSFGTRRAFF. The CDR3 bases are TGTGCCAGCAGTTCCTTCGGGACAAGGAGAGCTTTCTTT. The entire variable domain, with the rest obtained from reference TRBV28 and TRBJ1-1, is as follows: DVKVTQSSRYLVKRTGEKVFLECVQDMDHENMFWYRQDPGLGLRLIYFSYDVKMKEKGDIPEGYSVSREKKERFSLILESASTNQTSMYLCASSSFGTRRAFFGQGTRLTVV.

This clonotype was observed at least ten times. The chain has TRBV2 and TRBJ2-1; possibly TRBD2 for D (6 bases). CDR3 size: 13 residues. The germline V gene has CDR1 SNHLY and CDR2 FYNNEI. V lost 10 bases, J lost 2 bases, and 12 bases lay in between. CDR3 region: CATEGPPYNEQFF. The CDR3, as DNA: TGTGCCACGGAGGGGCCTCCCTACAATGAGCAGTTCTTC.

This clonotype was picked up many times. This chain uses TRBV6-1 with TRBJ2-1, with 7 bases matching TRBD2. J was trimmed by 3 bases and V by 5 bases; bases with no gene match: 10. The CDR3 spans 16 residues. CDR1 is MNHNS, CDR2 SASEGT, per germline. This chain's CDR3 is CASSPGWEGLYNEQFF. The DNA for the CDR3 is TGTGCCAGCAGTCCCGGATGGGAGGGCCTCTACAATGAGCAGTTCTTC.

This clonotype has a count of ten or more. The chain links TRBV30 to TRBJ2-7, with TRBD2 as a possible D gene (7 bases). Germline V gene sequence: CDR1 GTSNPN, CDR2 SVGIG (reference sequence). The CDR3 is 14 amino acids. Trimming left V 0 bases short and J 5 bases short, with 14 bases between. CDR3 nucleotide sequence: TGTGCCTGGAGTGTAAAGGGGGGGTCGAACGAGCAGTACTTC. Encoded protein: CAWSVKGGSNEQYF.

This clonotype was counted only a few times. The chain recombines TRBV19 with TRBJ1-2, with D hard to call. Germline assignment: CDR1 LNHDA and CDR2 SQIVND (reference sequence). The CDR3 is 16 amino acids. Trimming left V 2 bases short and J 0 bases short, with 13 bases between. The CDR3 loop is CASSISNTASNYGYTF. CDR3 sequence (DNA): TGTGCCAGTAGTATATCAAATACAGCTTCTAACTATGGCTACACCTTC.

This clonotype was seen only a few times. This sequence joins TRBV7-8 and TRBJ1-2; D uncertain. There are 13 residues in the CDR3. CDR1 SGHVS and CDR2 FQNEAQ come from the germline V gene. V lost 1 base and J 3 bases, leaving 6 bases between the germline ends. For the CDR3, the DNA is TGTGCCAGCAGCTTAGGGTGCGACTATGGCTACACCTTC. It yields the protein CASSLGCDYGYTF.

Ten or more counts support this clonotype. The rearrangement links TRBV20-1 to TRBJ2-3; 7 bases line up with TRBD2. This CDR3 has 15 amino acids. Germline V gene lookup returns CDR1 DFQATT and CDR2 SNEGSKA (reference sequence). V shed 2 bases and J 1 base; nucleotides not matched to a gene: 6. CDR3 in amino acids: CSARQTSARTDTQYF. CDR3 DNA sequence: TGCAGTGCTAGACAAACTAGCGCCCGCACAGATACGCAGTATTTT.

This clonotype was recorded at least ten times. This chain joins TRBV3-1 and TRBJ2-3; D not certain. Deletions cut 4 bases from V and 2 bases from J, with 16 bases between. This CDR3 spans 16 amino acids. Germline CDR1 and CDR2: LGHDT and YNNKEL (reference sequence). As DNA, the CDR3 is TGTGCCAGCAGCCCCCAGGCTAGTTTTGACACAGATACGCAGTATTTT. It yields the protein CASSPQASFDTDTQYF.

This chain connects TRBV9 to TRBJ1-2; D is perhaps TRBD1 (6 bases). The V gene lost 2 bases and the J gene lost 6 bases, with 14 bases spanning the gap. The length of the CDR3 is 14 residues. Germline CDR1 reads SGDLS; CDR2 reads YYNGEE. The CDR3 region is CASSVGQGNDGYTF. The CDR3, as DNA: TGTGCCAGCAGCGTGGGCCAGGGGAATGATGGCTACACCTTC.